The sequence of this T cell receptor (beta chain) was determined in a study of human T cells and chemical hapten exposure. Overall study: Across samples, TCR yields varied, mostly owing to small differences in pooled library volumes. Findings and limits, study-wide: The number of TCRs over 1 in 1000 frequency stayed unchanged after DPC.

Germline V gene sequence: CDR1 SGHDT, CDR2 YYEEEE. The ends were cut back, 6 bases at V and 6 bases at J, with 15 bases in the middle. The CDR3 totals 14 residues. Individual cDNA molecules in this library carried unique molecular identifiers. Original handling: Samples contained a median of roughly 96,000 TCRs, with a range of 23,224 to 690,600. Using its own MiXCR run on the reads, TCRdb lists one record per CDR3 protein. The authors' filters were not applied to this entry. The profile covers about 120,000 distinct CDR3 sequences, with approximately 9.3% appearing a single time and just over 1.4% taken by the ten largest. Whole blood that had not been fractionated was the source of extracted total RNA. This clonotype has more than one count but fewer than ten. The antigen is undetermined.

The specimen sequenced was whole blood. V gene TRBV5-6 combines with J gene TRBJ1-4, with D perhaps TRBD1 (5 bases). The origin of this receptor is a human donor in good health. Some clones in this sample may be carry-over from other donors' samples. The CDR3 DNA reads as TGTGCCAGCACCCAGTTGGGAGGGGATGAAAAACTGTTTTTT. It specifies CASTQLGGDEKLFF.